This record covers a single T cell receptor beta chain. This clonotype was detected many times. What antigen it recognizes has not been identified. One base away there is no much larger clone; base qualities are not given. The time point label here, explained by the study, means: after trial treatment. Per the publication, the treatment or condition label means: LDRT plus nivolumab, ipilimumab, low-dose cyclophosphamide and aspirin (RACIN trial). Donors were enrolled in RACIN, a single-arm phase I dose-escalation trial in which nivolumab, ipilimumab, aspirin, low-dose cyclophosphamide and low-dose radiotherapy were combined. To be eligible, a patient needed to have an advanced solid tumor that was TIL-negative. The data belong to a study of low-dose radiotherapy and immunotherapy resistance in tumors (dated by TCRdb to between 2022 and 2023). Regarding the research as a whole: Cohort 1 received 0.5 Gy per fraction every 2 weeks, with a prescribed total PTV dose of 6.5 Gy. Every two weeks, patients got intravenous cyclophosphamide at 200 mg/m2, given one day ahead of each radiation and immunotherapy administration. Aspirin 300 mg was taken orally once daily by patients for four cycles, starting on cycle 1 day 1. Trial participants were not randomized into treatment groups. Eight patients were included in the translational analysis: three from the first dose cohort and the first five from the second dose cohort. Patients in Cohort 2 were given 1 Gy per fraction every two weeks, for a total of 13 Gy across 26 weeks. Nivolumab was administered intravenously as a 240 mg flat dose every two weeks, and ipilimumab was administered intravenously at 1 mg/kg every six weeks.

Instrument used: Illumina HiSeq 2500. First-strand cDNA was synthesized with Superscript III and a set of TRAV- and TRBV-specific primers, covering both TCRalpha and TCRbeta chains. TCRs were amplified for about 20 PCR cycles with Phusion, using a constant-region primer paired with the adapter attached to the V primers. The MessageAmp II aRNA Amplification Kit was used to amplify the isolated mRNA, with in vitro transcription run for 16 hours at 37 degrees C. mRNA for TCR sequencing was isolated with the Dynabeads mRNA DIRECT Purification Kit. Indexed Illumina adapters were added in a second roughly 26-cycle Phusion PCR, and the resulting products were purified with AMPure XP beads. Processing in the source paper ran as follows. Using custom Perl scripts, TCR sequences encoding the same protein were pooled, out-of-frame sequences were removed, and the abundance of each clonotype was computed. Any TCR sequence supported by only a single read was excluded from analysis. Repertoire metrics included Shannon entropy, Gini index, clonality, richness, and frequency of TCRs shared between repertoires. The raw public reads went through TCRdb reprocessing: fastp at Q25, MiXCR clone calling, in-frame beta chains kept. Records with the same CDR3 protein are collapsed into one entry carrying the most frequent genes and DNA. The V and J calls reflect TCRdb's pipeline rather than the authors' work. This sample gives 85,000 to 95,000 distinct CDR3 sequences in total; roughly 19% of them show up just once. The ten largest clones take up 13% of the sample.

Looking up the germline V gene yields CDR1 SGHRS and CDR2 YFSETQ. The CDR3, cysteine through phenylalanine, is 17 amino acids long. Only the CDR3 DNA is retained, 51 bases long and in frame from the first base. V is cut back by 4 bases and J by 4 bases, with 13 bases in the junction unmatched. Recombination connected TRBV5-1 to TRBJ2-3; 9 bases in the junction line up with TRBD1. The sample in question was PBMCs, obtained after low-dose radiotherapy plus immunotherapy. This receptor was obtained from a female donor with ovarian cancer. The sequenced DNA: TGCGCCAGCAGCGTAGTTACCGGGACAGGGAGCGCAGATACGCAGTATTTT. Its protein product is CASSVVTGTGSADTQYF.